These 23 T cell receptor beta chains were sequenced from one sample in a study of cytomegalovirus exposure and HLA in healthy donors (dated by TCRdb to 2017 to 2019). Library creation used the immunoSEQ multiplex PCR assay. Not all clones reach the TCRdb copy of this immuneACCESS table, which keeps in-frame sequences only. Checked studies attribute under half of the gap to unresolved V genes and leave the rest unexplained. The sample table records approximately 180,000 clones; 86% of these occur just once. The ten largest clones capture roughly 2.6% of the sample. Sequenced sample: PBMCs. These receptors all stem from a man younger than 35 in good health and CMV-seropositive.

The rearrangement joins TRBV30 to TRBJ1-5, with D unresolved. Trimming removed 1 base from V and 5 bases from J, with 12 bases in between. This CDR3 region has 14 residues. Germline CDR1 GTSNPN, CDR2 SVGIG (reference sequence). CDR3 DNA: TGTGCCTGGAGTGCTGGGCAGAACGATCAGCCCCAGCATTTT. Amino acid sequence: CAWSAGQNDQPQHF.

This sequence joins TRBV18 and TRBJ2-1, with 7 positions matching TRBD2. The length of the CDR3 is 14 residues. After removal of 4 bases from V and 5 bases from J, the junction contained 5 bases not matched to a gene. Germline V gives CDR1 KGHSH, CDR2 LQKENI. CDR3 in DNA: TGTGCCAGCTCACGGGGACTACTAGACAATGAGCAGTTCTTC. The encoded protein is CASSRGLLDNEQFF. Full variable domain (rest looked up from reference TRBV18 and TRBJ2-1): NAGVMQNPRHLVRRRGQEARLRCSPMKGHSHVYWYRQLPEEGLKFMVYLQKENIIDESGMPKERFSAEFPKEGPSILRIQQVVRGDSAAYFCASSRGLLDNEQFFGPGTRLTVL.

This sequence joins TRBV11-1 and TRBJ1-1; D possibly corresponds to TRBD1 (5 bases). The germline CDR1 and CDR2 sequences are SGHAT and FQDESV (reference sequence). The CDR3 totals 13 residues. Trimming shortened V by 5 bases and J by 5 bases, and 12 bases separated the two germline ends. The CDR3 region has the DNA TGTGCCAGCAGCCCGCAGGGAGGAACTGAAGCTTTCTTT. It specifies CASSPQGGTEAFF.

The V gene is TRBV30, the J gene TRBJ1-2, with D possibly matching TRBD1 (6 bases). Deletions cut 3 bases from V and 6 bases from J, with 14 bases between. The CDR3 runs to 13 residues. In germline, CDR1 is GTSNPN, CDR2 SVGIG (reference sequence). CDR3 residues: CAWSATGLDGYTF. The CDR3 nucleotides read TGTGCCTGGAGCGCCACAGGGTTGGATGGCTACACCTTC.

The V call is TRBV7-8, the J call TRBJ2-3; D perhaps matches TRBD2 (5 bases). Germline V gene lookup returns CDR1 SGHVS and CDR2 FQNEAQ. V lost 4 bases to trimming and J lost 3 bases, with 8 bases between them. The CDR3 spans 13 residues. For the CDR3, the DNA is TGTGCCAGCAGCTCTAGCAGAACAGATACGCAGTATTTT. Protein: CASSSSRTDTQYF.

V gene TRBV6-1 combines with J gene TRBJ2-7, with D perhaps matching TRBD2 (5 bases). The CDR3 has 14 residues. Germline V lookup: CDR1 MNHNS, CDR2 SASEGT. The germline V and J ends were trimmed by 2 bases and 0 bases, with 8 bases remaining between them. The CDR3 nucleotides read TGTGCCAGCAGTGAATTGAGGGTCTCCTACGAGCAGTACTTC. It specifies CASSELRVSYEQYF.

This clone was recorded many times. The chain links TRBV7-3 to TRBJ2-1, with unresolved D. The germline gives CDR1 SGHTA, CDR2 FQGTGA. The CDR3 length is 13 residues. V lost 5 bases, J lost 5 bases, and 10 bases lay in between. As DNA, the CDR3 is TGTGCCAGCAGCCCCGCGCCGAACAATGAGCAGTTCTTC. Translation gives CASSPAPNNEQFF.

This clone has just one count. The gene calls are TRBV27 and TRBJ2-1, with a weak D call TRBD2 (5 bases). The CDR3 covers 16 residues. V lost 4 bases and J 6 bases, leaving 19 bases between the germline ends. Germline V CDR1 and CDR2: MNHEY, SMNVEV (reference sequence). In nucleotides, the CDR3 is TGTGCCAGCAGTTCCTCCGGGATATATCCGGCCAATGAGCAGTTCTTC. Its protein product is CASSSSGIYPANEQFF.

The chain is built from TRBV5-1 and TRBJ2-1, with 10 bases identical to TRBD1. CDR1 SGHRS and CDR2 YFSETQ come from the germline V gene. The CDR3 is 15 amino acids. J gave up 5 bases and V 4 bases, and 6 bases lay outside the gene matches. The CDR3 sequence: CASSIGTGEDNEQFF. In nucleotides, the CDR3 is TGCGCCAGCAGCATAGGGACAGGGGAGGACAATGAGCAGTTCTTC.

The chain combines TRBV13 with TRBJ2-1, with 12 bases matching TRBD2. Germline CDR1 PRHDT, CDR2 FYEKMQ (reference sequence). J lost 9 bases, V lost 2 bases, and 5 bases had no gene match. The CDR3 consists of 15 residues. CDR3 sequence reads: CASSLTSGGSGEQFF. The CDR3 DNA sequence: TGTGCCAGCAGCTTAACTAGCGGGGGGAGCGGTGAGCAGTTCTTC. The full variable domain, in which reference TRBV13 and TRBJ2-1 provide the parts outside the CDR3, is AAGVIQSPRHLIKEKRETATLKCYPIPRHDTVYWYQQGPGQDPQFLISFYEKMQSDKGSIPDRFSAQQFSDYHSELNMSSLELGDSALYFCASSLTSGGSGEQFFGPGTRLTVL.

This clone was seen just once. The gene calls are TRBV28 and TRBJ2-7; D ambiguous. Germline V gives CDR1 MDHEN, CDR2 SYDVKM. V was pared by 2 bases and J by 3 bases, with 14 bases between. This CDR3 region has 15 residues. The CDR3 DNA follows: TGTGCCAGCAGTTTAGTCGGCGGTGGTGGCTACGAGCAGTACTTC. Encoded protein: CASSLVGGGGYEQYF.

This clone has a handful of counts. This chain uses TRBV19 with TRBJ2-2, with D uncertain. CDR1 is LNHDA, CDR2 SQIVND, per germline (reference sequence). With 0 bases removed from V and 6 bases from J, the gap between germline ends came to 8 bases. The CDR3 loop spans 14 amino acids. This CDR3 is CASSIDSLPGELFF. DNA for the CDR3: TGTGCCAGTAGTATAGACTCCCTCCCCGGGGAGCTGTTTTTT.

The CDR3 DNA is TGTGCCAGCAGCGTAGGGGACAGGGCCCAAGAGACCCAGTACTTC. It is translated as CASSVGDRAQETQYF. The chain couples TRBV9 to TRBJ2-5, with TRBD1 identical over 9 bases. CDR1 and CDR2 (germline): SGDLS, YYNGEE. The V gene end was trimmed by 0 bases and the J gene end by 1 base; junction bases not matched to a gene: 1. The CDR3 extends over 15 amino acids. Full variable domain (outside the CDR3, taken from reference TRBV9 and TRBJ2-5): DSGVTQTPKHLITATGQRVTLRCSPRSGDLSVYWYQQSLDQGLQFLIQYYNGEERAKGNILERFSAQQFPDLHSELNLSSLELGDSALYFCASSVGDRAQETQYFGPGTRLLVL.

This clone occurred a few times. The chain recombines TRBV6-1 with TRBJ2-3; D is unresolved. Germline-derived CDR1 and CDR2 are MNHNS and SASEGT. V was cut by 2 bases and J by 0 bases, with 9 bases left in between. There are 15 residues in the CDR3. CDR3 DNA sequence: TGTGCCAGCAGTGAACTGTGGCAGAGCACAGATACGCAGTATTTT. The encoded protein is CASSELWQSTDTQYF.

The chain uses TRBV28 and TRBJ2-1; D might be TRBD2 (6 bases). The CDR3 covers 15 residues. Trimming pared 10 bases from V and 0 bases from J, leaving 16 bases between. Looked up from germline, CDR1 is MDHEN and CDR2 is SYDVKM. For the CDR3, the DNA is TGTGCCACTTTATCCGGGACTTTCTCCTACAATGAGCAGTTCTTC. The encoded protein is CATLSGTFSYNEQFF.

This sequence joins TRBV4-3 and TRBJ2-1; unclear D gene. The germline V gene encodes CDR1 LGHNA and CDR2 YSLEER. The CDR3 sequence is 13 residues long. Trimming shortened V by 1 base and J by 8 bases, and 9 bases separated the two germline ends. The CDR3 protein is CASSQGWSDEQFF. In nucleotides, the CDR3 is TGCGCCAGCAGCCAAGGCTGGAGCGATGAGCAGTTCTTC.

In this sample, this clone turned up once. The chain combines TRBV5-1 with TRBJ1-3; no firm D call. CDR3 length equals 13 residues. V was trimmed by 4 bases and J by 8 bases, leaving 13 bases between them. Germline CDR1 SGHRS, CDR2 YFSETQ. The CDR3 nucleotides are TGCGCCAGCAGCGCGGGAGGAACGGACACCATATATTTT. Translation gives CASSAGGTDTIYF.

This rearrangement joins TRBV6-5 to TRBJ2-2, with 9 bases matching TRBD1. The CDR3 loop spans 14 amino acids. CDR1 and CDR2 (germline): MNHEY, SVGAGI. With V trimmed by 6 bases and J by 7 bases, 6 bases remained unmatched. The CDR3, as DNA: TGTGCCAGCAGGCAACAGGGGGCAGGCGGGGAGCTGTTTTTT. As protein: CASRQQGAGGELFF.

This clone was counted only a few times. This chain links TRBV4-1 with TRBJ2-4; D unresolved. Trimming left V 0 bases short and J 0 bases short, with 6 bases between. CDR1 MGHRA and CDR2 YSYEKL come from the germline V gene. This CDR3 contains 15 residues. The CDR3 reads CASSQERLAKNIQYF. The CDR3 DNA reads as TGCGCCAGCAGCCAAGAGCGCCTAGCCAAAAACATTCAGTACTTC.

This clone was recorded only once. The chain recombines TRBV19 with TRBJ1-6; 7 nucleotides align to TRBD1. Germline loops: CDR1 LNHDA, CDR2 SQIVND (reference sequence). J lost 8 bases, V lost 4 bases, and 5 bases had no gene match. The CDR3 is 14 amino acids. CDR3 DNA: TGTGCCAGTAGTACCCAGGGGGACGATTCACCCCTCCACTTT. It codes for CASSTQGDDSPLHF.

The chain has TRBV21-1 and TRBJ2-7; the D call in the table, TRBD1, was not verified against the DNA. TRBV21-1 is a documented pseudogene. There are 15 residues in the CDR3. This CDR3 is CASSKEGQSLYEQYF. The CDR3 DNA follows: TGTGCCAGCAGCAAAGAAGGACAGTCACTTTACGAGCAGTACTTC.

The rearrangement uses TRBV5-1 and TRBJ2-7, with TRBD2 identical over 7 bases. V trimming: 3 bases; J trimming: 0 bases; junction bases outside the gene matches: 3. CDR1 is SGHRS and CDR2 is YFSETQ in the germline V gene. This CDR3 has 14 amino acids. CDR3 region: CASSSPSGSYEQYF. CDR3 coding DNA: TGCGCCAGCAGCTCCCCTAGCGGCTCCTACGAGCAGTACTTC. Based on the CDR3 plus reference TRBV5-1 and TRBJ2-7, the full variable domain is KAGVTQTPRYLIKTRGQQVTLSCSPISGHRSVSWYQQTPGQGLQFLFEYFSETQRNKGNFPGRFSGRQFSNSRSEMNVSTLELGDSALYLCASSSPSGSYEQYFGPGTRLTVT.

This chain links TRBV13 with TRBJ2-3; 11 bases match TRBD2. Trimming at V came to 5 bases and at J to 0 bases, leaving 4 bases not matched to a gene. Germline V gives CDR1 PRHDT, CDR2 FYEKMQ (reference sequence). This CDR3 has 16 amino acids. The CDR3 protein is CASSTRLAGSTDTQYF. Here the CDR3 DNA reads TGTGCCAGCAGCACCCGACTAGCGGGAAGCACAGATACGCAGTATTTT.